Presented here are 9 T cell receptor beta chains from one specimen sequenced in a study of cytomegalovirus exposure and HLA in healthy donors. The PCR employed 60 Vbeta primers together with 13 Jbeta primers. Only in-frame clones appear in the TCRdb table, and some are missing; sequencing was by immunoSEQ multiplex PCR. The sample consists of more than 130,000 clones, nearly 80% of them appearing once. Material for sequencing was PBMCs. These receptors were obtained from a male donor in good health and CMV-seronegative.

This chain connects TRBV7-8 to TRBJ2-7; 14 bases line up with TRBD2. V dropped 5 bases and J dropped 2; count of bases not matched to a gene: 8. The CDR3 consists of 17 residues. Per the germline V gene, CDR1 is SGHVS and CDR2 is FQNEAQ. CDR3 bases: TGTGCCAGCAGCCCTGGACTAGCGGGGGGATCCGCCTACGAGCAGTACTTC. It is translated as CASSPGLAGGSAYEQYF.

The chain couples TRBV6-5 to TRBJ1-5; TRBD1 matches at 7 bases. With 3 bases clipped from V and 6 bases from J, the junction kept 8 bases outside the gene matches. Germline CDR1 is MNHEY and CDR2 is SVGAGI. There are 15 residues in the CDR3. The CDR3 sequence is CASSYSYDRVQPQHF. The CDR3 nucleotides are TGTGCCAGCAGTTATAGCTACGACAGGGTTCAGCCCCAGCATTTT.

The chain employs TRBV7-3 and TRBJ2-1; 9 nucleotides align to TRBD2. The V and J ends lost 2 bases and 9 bases, in that order; junction bases with no gene match: 8. The CDR3 is 15 residues long. CDR1 is SGHTA and CDR2 is FQGTGA in the germline V gene. CDR3 loop: CASSLAGGPVGEQFF. The CDR3 DNA reads as TGTGCCAGCAGCTTAGCGGGGGGGCCGGTCGGTGAGCAGTTCTTC. The full variable domain, with the rest looked up from reference TRBV7-3 and TRBJ2-1, is GAGVSQTPSNKVTEKGKYVELRCDPISGHTALYWYRQSLGQGPEFLIYFQGTGAADDSGLPNDRFFAVRPEGSVSTLKIQRTERGDSAVYLCASSLAGGPVGEQFFGPGTRLTVL.

The rearrangement joins TRBV7-9 to TRBJ1-2; 7 bases match TRBD1. The CDR3 totals 14 residues. The germline gives CDR1 SEHNR, CDR2 FQNEAQ (reference sequence). V gave up 1 base and J gave up 7 bases; unmatched junction bases: 6. The CDR3 DNA sequence: TGTGCCAGCAGCTTAGAACAGGGGTCCGTTGGCTACACCTTC. Its protein product is CASSLEQGSVGYTF.

V is TRBV9 and J is TRBJ2-5; maybe TRBD2 (7 bases). The better agreement between TRBJ2-7 and the DNA end casts doubt on the J call. CDR1 is SGDLS, CDR2 YYNGEE, per germline. The CDR3 runs 14 residues. The CDR3 protein is CASSVGGGASEQYF. Written as DNA, the CDR3 is TGTGCCAGCAGCGTAGGTGGGGGGGCCAGCGAGCAGTACTTC.

The chain recombines TRBV21-1 with TRBJ2-1; TRBD2 is taken as the D call from the table, unchecked against the DNA. TRBV21-1 is recorded as a pseudogene. The CDR3 sequence is 14 residues long. In DNA, the CDR3 is TGTGCCAGCATCCCGGAGTGCAAGGCCAATGAGCAGTTCTTC. This encodes CASIPECKANEQFF.

The V and J genes are TRBV7-8 and TRBJ2-3; TRBD2 might be the D (6 bases). Germline V CDR1 and CDR2: SGHVS, FQNEAQ. The CDR3 runs 15 residues. The V end lost 5 bases, the J end lost 1 base, and 13 bases lay between the germline ends. CDR3 nucleotides: TGTGCCAGCAGCCCCCTCTGGGGGGGCACAGATACGCAGTATTTT. Translated, it gives CASSPLWGGTDTQYF.

V is TRBV27 and J is TRBJ2-1; 9 bases align to TRBD1. CDR1 is MNHEY, CDR2 SMNVEV, per germline (reference sequence). With V trimmed by 6 bases and J by 6 bases, 9 bases remained unmatched. There are 15 residues in the CDR3. The CDR3: CASSLGQGIRNEQFF. The CDR3 nucleotides are TGTGCCAGCAGCCTGGGACAGGGAATCCGCAATGAGCAGTTCTTC.

The sample holds one count of this clone. This chain connects TRBV6-5 to TRBJ1-3; TRBD1 aligns across 8 bases. The CDR3 covers 15 residues. Per germline, CDR1 MNHEY and CDR2 SVGAGI. The ends lost 5 bases at V and 4 bases at J; junction bases unmatched: 7. The CDR3 loop reads CASSHQGAPGNTIYF. The CDR3 nucleotides read TGTGCCAGCAGTCACCAGGGGGCGCCGGGAAACACCATATATTTT.